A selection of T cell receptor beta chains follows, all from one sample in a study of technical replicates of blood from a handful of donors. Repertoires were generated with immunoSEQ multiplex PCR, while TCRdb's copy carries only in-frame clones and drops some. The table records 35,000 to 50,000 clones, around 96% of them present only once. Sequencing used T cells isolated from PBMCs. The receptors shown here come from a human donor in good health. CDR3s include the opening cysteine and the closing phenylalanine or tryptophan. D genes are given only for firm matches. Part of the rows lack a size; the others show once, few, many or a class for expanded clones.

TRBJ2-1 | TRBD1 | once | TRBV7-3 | CASSSGTGGFNEQFF | TGTGCCAGCAGCTCCGGGACAGGGGGCTTCAATGAGCAGTTCTTC
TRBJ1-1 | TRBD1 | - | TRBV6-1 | CASSLPTGGTEAFF | TGTGCCAGCAGTTTACCCACAGGGGGCACTGAAGCTTTCTTT
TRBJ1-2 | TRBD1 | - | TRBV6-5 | CASRTGGKNGYTF | TGTGCCAGCAGGACAGGGGGCAAGAATGGCTACACCTTC
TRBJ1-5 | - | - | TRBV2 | CASSVIRSRQPQHF | TGTGCCAGCAGTGTAATAAGAAGCCGCCAGCCCCAGCATTTT
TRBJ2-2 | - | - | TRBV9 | CASSMAGELFF | TGTGCCAGCTCTATGGCCGGGGAGCTGTTTTTT
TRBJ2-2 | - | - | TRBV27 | CASSLAGDRELFF | TGTGCCAGCAGTTTAGCAGGGGACCGGGAGCTGTTTTTT
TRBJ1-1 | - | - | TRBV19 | CASSTSRSFNTEAFF | TGTGCCAGTAGTACGTCCAGGTCCTTCAACACTGAAGCTTTCTTT
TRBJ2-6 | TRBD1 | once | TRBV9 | CASSEGTGSSGANVLTF | TGTGCCAGCAGCGAGGGGACAGGTAGCTCTGGGGCCAACGTCCTGACTTTC
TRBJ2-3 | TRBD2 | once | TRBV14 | CASSHPGLAGIDTQYF | TGTGCCAGCAGCCATCCGGGACTAGCGGGCATAGATACGCAGTATTTT
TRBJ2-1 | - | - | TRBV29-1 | CSVEDRRSEQFF | TGCAGCGTTGAAGATCGGAGGAGTGAGCAGTTCTTC
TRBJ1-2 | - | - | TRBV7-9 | CASSDRDTSSYGYTF | TGTGCCAGCAGCGACCGGGACACCTCCTCCTATGGCTACACCTTC
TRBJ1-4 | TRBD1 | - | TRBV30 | CAWRTGLATNEKLFF | TGTGCCTGGAGGACAGGGCTTGCAACTAATGAAAAACTGTTTTTT
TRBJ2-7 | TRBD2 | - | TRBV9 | CASSLRLAGASEQYF | TGTGCCAGCAGCCTAAGACTAGCGGGAGCCAGCGAGCAGTACTTC
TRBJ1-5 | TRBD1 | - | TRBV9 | CASSEGTGNQPQHF | TGTGCCAGCAGCGAGGGGACAGGTAATCAGCCCCAGCATTTT
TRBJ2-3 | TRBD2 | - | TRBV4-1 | CASSQKASSGRADTQYF | TGCGCCAGCAGCCAAAAGGCCTCTAGCGGGCGGGCAGATACGCAGTATTTT
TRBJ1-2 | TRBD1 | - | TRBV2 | CASSGGQGYGYTF | TGTGCCAGCAGTGGTGGACAGGGCTATGGCTACACCTTC
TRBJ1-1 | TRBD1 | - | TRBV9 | CASSVGIGDREDTEAFF | TGTGCCAGCAGCGTAGGTATAGGGGACAGGGAAGACACTGAAGCTTTCTTT
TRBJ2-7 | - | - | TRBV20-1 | CSAVGVGEQYF | TGCAGTGCCGTAGGGGTGGGCGAGCAGTACTTC